This entry concerns a single T cell receptor (beta chain). Its antigen is undetermined. The CDR3 is 15 amino acids. The junction had 9 bases not matched to a gene; V was cut back by 6 bases and J by 5 bases. The V gene's germline CDR1 is MNHNS and CDR2 SASEGT. These data are taken from a study of cytomegalovirus exposure and HLA in healthy donors. Overall study context: Some 85 million unique TCRs, all from HLA-typed donors, were included in an early release of the data.

Study-wide results and caveats: Cytomegalovirus-associated TCR beta chains were listed, numbering 164. When analyzed later, a missense DCLRE1C variant was found to be linked to TCR beta V- and J-gene trimming. In a later analysis, at a false discovery rate of 0.05, 17,000 or so TCR beta sequences were associated with HLA alleles.

Researchers ran the PCR with 60 Vbeta and 13 Jbeta primers. TCRdb's table, derived via immunoSEQ multiplex PCR, lists solely in-frame clones and lacks some. Counted here are about 180,000 clones, roughly 80% occurring once; the ten biggest clones make up approximately 2.5%. The gene calls are TRBV6-1 and TRBJ1-5, with 8 bases identical to TRBD1. The origin of this receptor is a man aged 55 to 70 in good health and CMV-seronegative. Sequencing was done on a sample of PBMCs. The CDR3 reads CASRAGTGGDQPQHF. CDR3 nucleotides: TGTGCCAGCAGGGCCGGGACAGGAGGTGATCAGCCCCAGCATTTT.